The 3 T cell receptor beta chains below all came from one sample that was sequenced in a study of human T cells and chemical hapten exposure. MiXCR, applied by TCRdb to the RACE reads, yields one record per CDR3 protein. The repertoire holds a few hundred thousand distinct CDR3 sequences, with about 9% as singletons. The sample's time point: pre-sensitization, week 0. Sample treatment: therapeutic diphenylcyclopropenone sensitization with weekly scalp DPC. Sequences were derived from whole blood, sampled in connection with sensitization to the hapten diphenylcyclopropenone (DPC). Receptor source: a middle-aged woman with alopecia areata. Some clones in this sample may be carry-over from other donors' samples.

This clonotype has just a few counts. This rearrangement joins TRBV7-6 to TRBJ2-5; D not resolved. CDR1 is SGHVS, CDR2 FNYEAQ, per germline. The CDR3 has 12 amino acids. V was clipped by 4 bases and J by 5 bases, with 8 bases between them. DNA for the CDR3: TGTGCCAGCAGCTCGGCGACGGAGACCCAGTACTTC. This codes for CASSSATETQYF.

This clonotype was found a few times. The chain recombines TRBV6-2 or TRBV6-3 with TRBJ2-5; TRBD2 aligns across 8 bases. CDR3 length equals 15 residues. Germline V gene data show CDR1 as MNHEY and CDR2 as SVGEGT. The V segment lost 5 bases and the J segment 7 bases; nucleotides outside the gene matches: 12. The CDR3 DNA reads TGTGCCAGCAGTAGGACCGGGGGGGACCTGGGGACCCAGTACTTC. It specifies CASSRTGGDLGTQYF.

The V gene is TRBV5-6, the J gene TRBJ2-3; no definite D call. Germline CDR1 is SGHDT and CDR2 is YYEEEE. The CDR3 extends over 18 amino acids. Deletions cut 0 bases from V and 3 bases from J, with 20 bases between. The DNA of the CDR3 is TGTGCCAGCAGCTTGGCCCTTCAAGCTTCCCTGAGAACAGATACGCAGTATTTT. It yields the protein CASSLALQASLRTDTQYF.